The 11 T cell receptor beta chains in this list originate from one sample, sequenced in a study of OX40 agonist ivuxolimab in advanced cancers. The assay was immunoSEQ multiplex PCR, and TCRdb's table has in-frame clones only and misses some. Among about 110,000 clones listed, around nine tenths were seen once. This specimen was CD4+ or CD8+ T cells sorted from blood, taken in a trial of the OX40 agonist ivuxolimab. The receptors here all came from an adult with an advanced solid tumor such as melanoma, head and neck, liver or kidney cancer.

The chain links TRBV7-2 to TRBJ2-5, with 7 positions matching TRBD2. The germline gives CDR1 SGHTA, CDR2 FQGNSA. V shed 5 bases and J 10 bases; nucleotides not matched to a gene: 10. CDR3 length: 13 amino acids. The CDR3 DNA is TGTGCCAGCAGCATTCCCTCCTCGGGGGGCCAGTACTTC. Protein product: CASSIPSSGGQYF.

This chain joins TRBV7-9 and TRBJ1-1; weak D call: TRBD1 (5 bases). This CDR3 comprises 13 residues. Looked up from germline, CDR1 is SEHNR and CDR2 is FQNEAQ (reference sequence). Trimming shortened V by 4 bases and J by 3 bases, and 9 bases separated the two germline ends. The CDR3 bases are TGTGCCAGCAGCTCCCTAGGGGACACTGAAGCTTTCTTT. Amino acids: CASSSLGDTEAFF.

This chain uses TRBV27 with TRBJ2-2, with 12 bases matching TRBD2. The CDR3 extends over 17 amino acids. V was clipped by 3 bases and J by 2 bases; unmatched bases: 4. Germline-derived CDR1 and CDR2 are MNHEY and SMNVEV (reference sequence). CDR3 sequence: CASSLTSGGTNTGELFF. In DNA, the CDR3 is TGTGCCAGCAGTTTGACTAGCGGGGGAACAAACACCGGGGAGCTGTTTTTT.

The genes are TRBV7-9 and TRBJ1-1, with 8 bases that match TRBD1. J gave up 0 bases and V 3 bases, and 12 bases lay outside the gene matches. The CDR3 loop spans 18 amino acids. Looked up from germline, CDR1 is SEHNR and CDR2 is FQNEAQ (reference sequence). CDR3 DNA: TGTGCCAGCAGCTTGCTTGAGACAGGGGTCCTCATGAACACTGAAGCTTTCTTT. Translated: CASSLLETGVLMNTEAFF.

This clone has just one count. V and J are TRBV27 and TRBJ1-2, with D possibly TRBD1 on 5 matching bases. V was clipped by 3 bases and J by 4 bases, with 15 bases between them. The CDR3 extends over 15 amino acids. Germline values: CDR1 MNHEY, CDR2 SMNVEV (reference sequence). The CDR3 spells CASSLAGSGPYGYTF. The CDR3 region has the DNA TGTGCCAGCAGTTTGGCCGGATCAGGGCCCTATGGCTACACCTTC.

The chain's CDR3 is CATSSGGPEGYGYTF. CDR3 coding DNA: TGTGCCACCTCTTCCGGAGGTCCCGAAGGCTATGGCTACACCTTC. The V call is TRBV28, the J call TRBJ1-2; D not resolved. The CDR3 is 15 amino acids. The germline V gene has CDR1 MDHEN and CDR2 SYDVKM. V gave up 10 bases and J gave up 4 bases, with 22 bases separating them.

The chain links TRBV6-5 to TRBJ2-2; no reliable D call. CDR1 is MNHEY, CDR2 SVGAGI, per germline. V lost 0 bases, J lost 7 bases, and 12 bases lay in between. The CDR3 is 15 residues long. CDR3: CASSYSTSRDGELFF. The CDR3 DNA reads TGTGCCAGCAGTTACTCGACGTCGCGCGACGGGGAGCTGTTTTTT.

The V call is TRBV5-1, the J call TRBJ1-4; D not resolved. The V and J ends lost 4 bases and 5 bases respectively, with 9 bases between them. The V gene's germline CDR1 is SGHRS and CDR2 YFSETQ. The CDR3 length is 13 residues. In DNA form, the CDR3 reads TGCGCCAGCAGCCCGGGCTTAAATGAAAAACTGTTTTTT. This gives the protein CASSPGLNEKLFF.

This chain connects TRBV6-6 to TRBJ1-4; TRBD1 might be the D (6 bases). Trimming pared 6 bases from V and 4 bases from J, leaving 9 bases between. This CDR3 spans 13 amino acids. Germline V gene data show CDR1 as MNHNY and CDR2 as SVGAGI (reference sequence). The CDR3 DNA reads as TGTGCCAGCAGCCGGGACAATAATGAAAAACTGTTTTTT. Amino acid sequence: CASSRDNNEKLFF.

The CDR3 nucleotides read TGCGCCAGCAGCTTGGTGGGTAGCGGGGCCCGCACAGATACGCAGTATTTT. Protein product: CASSLVGSGARTDTQYF. V usage is TRBV5-1 and J usage is TRBJ2-3; 8 nucleotides line up with TRBD2. Germline values: CDR1 SGHRS, CDR2 YFSETQ. This CDR3 spans 17 amino acids. J lost 1 base, V lost 0 bases, and 7 bases had no gene match.

This clone was recorded only once. This sequence joins TRBV4-2 and TRBJ2-4; perhaps TRBD2 as D (6 bases). V gave up 6 bases and J gave up 7 bases, with 16 bases separating them. The CDR3 loop spans 14 amino acids. Germline V gene lookup returns CDR1 LGHNA and CDR2 YNFKEQ. CDR3 in amino acids: CASSSGGAGNIQYF. The CDR3 DNA reads as TGTGCCAGCAGTTCAGGCGGGGCTGGGAACATTCAGTACTTC.